A selection of T cell receptor beta chains follows, all from one sample in a study of radiation and T cells in renal cell carcinoma. This table comes from immunoSEQ multiplex PCR, and its TCRdb copy is limited to in-frame clones, with some not included. The data show approximately 75,000 clones, 82% seen once. The starting material was blood, obtained from a patient whose treatment included radiotherapy and nephrectomy. Receptor source: a man in his 60s with renal cell carcinoma. Each CDR3 is given with its conserved first and last residue. A D gene is named only where the DNA matches it firmly. For some rows the clone size is stated as once, few or many, or as a class when expanded; others skip it.

clone_size	v_call	d_call	j_call	cdr3_nt	cdr3_aa
few	TRBV4-2	NA	TRBJ1-2	TGTGCCAGCAGCCAAGATCAGGGGACGGTTGGTGGCTACACCTTC	CASSQDQGTVGGYTF
NA	TRBV30	NA	TRBJ1-1	TGTGCCTGGACGCACGGAACCAACACTGAAGCTTTCTTT	CAWTHGTNTEAFF
NA	TRBV5-4	NA	TRBJ2-3	TGTGCCAGCAGCTTGGGCAGGGAGGCTCACACAGATACGCAGTATTTT	CASSLGREAHTDTQYF
NA	TRBV5-4	TRBD1	TRBJ1-5	TGTGCCAGCAGCTTACAGGGGTACGTAATCGCGAGCAATCAGCCCCAGCATTTT	CASSLQGYVIASNQPQHF
NA	TRBV7-8	TRBD1	TRBJ1-1	TGTGCCAGCAGCCTATATCCCCAAAGAGAAGACAGGGGGCGGGAAGCTTTCTTT	CASSLYPQREDRGREAFF
NA	TRBV28	NA	TRBJ1-2	TGTGCCAGCAGCCGGCCGGACCTATCGTATGGCTACACCTTC	CASSRPDLSYGYTF
NA	TRBV5-6	NA	TRBJ1-3	TGTGCCAGCAGCTTAAGCGGGGGAGGAAACACCATATATTTT	CASSLSGGGNTIYF
once	TRBV15	TRBD1	TRBJ2-2	TGTGCCACCGCTACAGGGGCGGGCACCGGGGAGCTGTTTTTT	CATATGAGTGELFF
NA	TRBV5-6	TRBD1	TRBJ1-1	TGTGCCAGCAGCTTTTATAGGGGGCTGACGAACACTGAAGCTTTCTTT	CASSFYRGLTNTEAFF
few	TRBV28	NA	TRBJ2-7	TGTGCCAGCGGATCCCCTAGCTACCACGAGCAGTACTTC	CASGSPSYHEQYF
NA	TRBV6-1	NA	TRBJ2-3	TGTGCCAGCAGTGGTCTCAGAAGCACAGATACGCAGTATTTT	CASSGLRSTDTQYF
NA	TRBV4-3	TRBD2	TRBJ2-2	TGCGCCAGCAGCCAAGAGAGGGGACTAGCGGGACTTTACACCGGGGAGCTGTTTTTT	CASSQERGLAGLYTGELFF
NA	TRBV19	TRBD1	TRBJ1-1	TGTGCCAGTAGTATTAGGACAGGGGGGACTGAAGCTTTCTTT	CASSIRTGGTEAFF
NA	TRBV27	TRBD1	TRBJ2-5	TGTGCCAGCAGTCTGGGACAGAACCAAGAGACCCAGTACTTC	CASSLGQNQETQYF
once	TRBV28	NA	TRBJ1-4	TGTGCCAGCAGTTTTTCTACCGGGACAACTAATGAAAAACTGTTTTTT	CASSFSTGTTNEKLFF
NA	TRBV28	NA	TRBJ1-1	TGTGCCAGCAGTTTGCACTATCGAGGCACTGAAGCTTTCTTT	CASSLHYRGTEAFF
NA	TRBV19	TRBD1	TRBJ2-7	TGTGCCAGTAGTATATCCCCTCTAGACAGGGGCTACGAGCAGTACTTC	CASSISPLDRGYEQYF
NA	TRBV7-2	TRBD1	TRBJ2-7	TGTGCCAGCAGCCCTGGCCACCGACAGGGGGCAAGCGAGCAGTACTTC	CASSPGHRQGASEQYF
NA	TRBV4-1	NA	TRBJ2-1	TGCGCCAGCAGCCATGAGAGGCCCGGAACGGTCCCCTCCTACAATGAGCAGTTCTTC	CASSHERPGTVPSYNEQFF
NA	TRBV28	TRBD1	TRBJ2-7	TGTGCCAGCAGTGGCCCGCCGAGGGGACAGGGAATAGTCTACGAGCAGTACTTC	CASSGPPRGQGIVYEQYF
once	TRBV7-8	TRBD2	TRBJ2-1	TGTGCCAGCAGCTTAGAGGGGACTAGCTTCGATGAGCAGTTCTTC	CASSLEGTSFDEQFF
few	TRBV4-3	TRBD1	TRBJ2-7	TGCGCCAGCAGCTGGGACAGCTACGAGCAGTACTTC	CASSWDSYEQYF
few	TRBV25-1	TRBD2	TRBJ2-2	TGTGCCAGCATCGGGAGCGGGAGGGCCGACGGGGAGCTGTTTTTT	CASIGSGRADGELFF
NA	TRBV25-1	TRBD1	TRBJ2-1	TGTGCCAGCAGTGAATATGGGACAGGCAACAATGAGCAGTTCTTC	CASSEYGTGNNEQFF
NA	TRBV13	NA	TRBJ2-3	TGTGCCAGCAGCTTAAGTCTTACTAGCACAGATACGCAGTATTTT	CASSLSLTSTDTQYF
few	TRBV7-2	NA	TRBJ2-7	TGTGCCAGCAGCTTAAGTAACGAGCAGTACTTC	CASSLSNEQYF
NA	TRBV19	NA	TRBJ1-5	TGTGCCAGTAGTTCCCGGGGGGGGAATCAGCCCCAGCATTTT	CASSSRGGNQPQHF
NA	TRBV6-1	NA	TRBJ1-2	TGTGCCAGCAGTGAAAAGGCGTCGGGGGGCTACACCTTC	CASSEKASGGYTF
NA	TRBV5-8	NA	TRBJ1-2	TGTGCCAGCAGCTTGGTTGGGACGGGCTATGGCTACACCTTC	CASSLVGTGYGYTF
NA	TRBV13	NA	TRBJ2-7	TGTGCCAGCAGAACTTTTATGGAGGGACACACCTACGAGCAGTACTTC	CASRTFMEGHTYEQYF
medium-sized	TRBV6-5	NA	TRBJ2-6	TGTGCCAGCAGTTGGGACTCTGGGGCCAACGTCCTGACTTTC	CASSWDSGANVLTF
NA	TRBV6-5	NA	TRBJ2-2	TGTGCCACCCTACGAGCGAACACCGGGGAGCTGTTTTTT	CATLRANTGELFF
NA	TRBV9	TRBD1	TRBJ1-1	TGTGCCAGCAGCCCGGGGACAGCTTTTACTGAAGCTTTCTTT	CASSPGTAFTEAFF
once	TRBV30	NA	TRBJ1-5	TGTGCCTGGAGTGCCCCCTACTATAGCAATCAGCCCCAGCATTTT	CAWSAPYYSNQPQHF
NA	TRBV5-1	NA	TRBJ1-4	TGCGCCAGCAGCTTGGACCCGAGAGGAAAACTGTTTTTT	CASSLDPRGKLFF
NA	TRBV28	TRBD1	TRBJ1-2	TGTGCCGTTCCCCGGGACAGCCATGAAGCTAACTATGGCTACACCTTC	CAVPRDSHEANYGYTF
NA	TRBV2	TRBD1	TRBJ2-2	TGTGCCAGCAGTGAACTTGGACAGGGGCGGACCGGGGAGCTGTTTTTT	CASSELGQGRTGELFF
NA	TRBV11-2	TRBD1	TRBJ2-5	TGTGCCAGCAGCGGGACAGGGGGTGGCTATGCGGAGACCCAGTACTTC	CASSGTGGGYAETQYF
NA	TRBV6-5	NA	TRBJ1-2	TGTGCCAGCAGTTATTTACCCGAGGGCGGCTATGGCTACACCTTC	CASSYLPEGGYGYTF
NA	TRBV19	TRBD1	TRBJ2-1	TGTGCCAGTAGTTGGGGACAGGTGGGGCCTACCAACTACAATGAGCAGTTCTTC	CASSWGQVGPTNYNEQFF
NA	TRBV19	NA	TRBJ2-5	TGTGCCAGTAGTATAGTTGGGACGGAAGAGACCCAGTACTTC	CASSIVGTEETQYF